The 30 T cell receptor beta chains given below trace back to one sample, sequenced in a study of shared clonotypes between healthy human individuals. The assay was immunoSEQ multiplex PCR, and TCRdb's table has in-frame clones only and misses some. The repertoire holds a few million clones, with approximately 92% as singletons. Naive CD8 cells lacked CD45RO, underwent positive selection for CCR7 and left out terminally differentiated effector memory CD45RA+ cells. Sequenced material: naive CD8+ T cells from PBMCs. The receptors shown here come from a man aged 18 to 30 in good health. Some clones in this sample may be carry-over from other donors' samples.

Concerning this clone: The same CDR3 is also encoded by other DNA sequences in this sample. The chain uses TRBV18 and TRBJ2-7; D is perhaps TRBD2 (6 bases). Germline-derived CDR1 and CDR2 are KGHSH and LQKENI. V was pared by 3 bases and J by 3 bases, with 9 bases between. CDR3 length equals 13 residues. The CDR3 region is CASSPPEGYEQYF. The CDR3 nucleotides read TGTGCCAGCTCACCGCCGGAGGGCTACGAGCAGTACTTC.

This clone is a singleton in its sample. The chain couples TRBV4-1 to TRBJ2-7; D may be TRBD2 (5 bases). Trimming stripped 0 bases from V and 2 bases from J, with 14 bases between. Germline lookup yields CDR1 MGHRA and CDR2 YSYEKL. The CDR3 is made up of 16 amino acids. CDR3 region: CASSQDGPGLPYEQYF. CDR3 sequence (DNA): TGCGCCAGCAGCCAAGACGGGCCAGGACTCCCCTACGAGCAGTACTTC.

The V and J genes are TRBV6-5 and TRBJ2-7; D remains unclear. Germline V CDR1 and CDR2: MNHEY, SVGAGI. The length of the CDR3 is 12 residues. Trimming removed 2 bases at V and 6 bases at J, with 8 bases between. This CDR3 is CASSYGYGEQYF. The CDR3 nucleotides are TGTGCCAGCAGTTACGGTTACGGCGAGCAGTACTTC.

The V gene is TRBV19, the J gene TRBJ1-4, with D uncertain. V was pared by 6 bases and J by 0 bases, with 14 bases between. CDR3 length: 16 amino acids. Germline V gene sequence: CDR1 LNHDA, CDR2 SQIVND (reference sequence). CDR3 bases: TGTGCCAGTAGGGAGAATGAGAGAGCAACTAATGAAAAACTGTTTTTT. Residues: CASRENERATNEKLFF.

J is TRBJ2-3 and V is TRBV5-1, with TRBD2 matching over 7 bases. The V gene end was trimmed by 2 bases and the J gene end by 1 base; junction bases not matched to a gene: 4. The CDR3 has 15 amino acids. Germline V CDR1 and CDR2: SGHRS, YFSETQ. As DNA, the CDR3 is TGCGCCAGCAGCTTCGAGCGGGGTCGCACAGATACGCAGTATTTT. This encodes CASSFERGRTDTQYF. Full variable domain (missing parts from reference TRBV5-1 and TRBJ2-3): KAGVTQTPRYLIKTRGQQVTLSCSPISGHRSVSWYQQTPGQGLQFLFEYFSETQRNKGNFPGRFSGRQFSNSRSEMNVSTLELGDSALYLCASSFERGRTDTQYFGPGTRLTVL.

The CDR3 is CASSEGQGPNYGYTF. Written as DNA, the CDR3 is TGTGCCAGCAGTGAAGGACAGGGTCCTAACTATGGCTACACCTTC. This chain connects TRBV6-1 to TRBJ1-2, with 7 bases lining up with TRBD1. The CDR3 totals 15 residues. Losses at the gene ends were 1 base for V and 0 bases for J; bases not matched to a gene: 2. CDR1 is MNHNS, CDR2 SASEGT, per germline.

This sequence joins TRBV5-4 and TRBJ2-1; 7 bases align to TRBD2. The V gene end was trimmed by 3 bases and the J gene end by 4 bases; junction bases not matched to a gene: 10. Per germline, CDR1 SGHNT and CDR2 YYREEE (reference sequence). This CDR3 has 16 residues. CDR3: CASSSSPPSGYNEQFF. The CDR3 region has the DNA TGTGCCAGCAGCTCCTCCCCCCCTAGCGGATACAATGAGCAGTTCTTC.

J is TRBJ2-7 and V is TRBV5-6; 11 bases are a match to TRBD1. This CDR3 has 13 amino acids. Germline CDR1 SGHDT, CDR2 YYEEEE. V lost 4 bases to trimming and J lost 6 bases; unmatched junction nucleotides: 3. CDR3 in amino acids: CASSPGQGVEQYF. CDR3 DNA sequence: TGTGCCAGCAGCCCGGGACAGGGGGTCGAGCAGTACTTC.

This chain links TRBV16 with TRBJ1-1; D perhaps matches TRBD1 (5 bases). Trimming stripped 4 bases from V and 11 bases from J, with 17 bases between. Per germline, CDR1 KGHSY and CDR2 FQNENV. The CDR3 extends over 13 amino acids. The CDR3 DNA reads as TGTGCCAGCAGCCCGAACCCGGCCGGGACGGCTTTCTTT. Protein sequence: CASSPNPAGTAFF. Complete variable domain (other parts from reference TRBV16 and TRBJ1-1): GEEVAQTPKHLVRGEGQKAKLYCAPIKGHSYVFWYQQVLKNEFKFLISFQNENVFDETGMPKERFSAKCLPNSPCSLEIQATKLEDSAVYFCASSPNPAGTAFFGQGTRLTVV.

The chain couples TRBV6-1 to TRBJ1-1, with a possible D match to TRBD1 (5 bases). This CDR3 contains 14 residues. Looked up from germline, CDR1 is MNHNS and CDR2 is SASEGT. V shed 2 bases and J shed 3 bases, with 10 bases lying between them. The CDR3 loop is CASSEWQGHTEAFF. The CDR3 nucleotides are TGTGCCAGCAGTGAATGGCAGGGCCACACTGAAGCTTTCTTT.

A note on this clone: The sample carries other DNA sequences with the same CDR3. V usage is TRBV27 and J usage is TRBJ1-2; D possibly corresponds to TRBD1 (5 bases). This CDR3 is 13 amino acids long. V was trimmed by 2 bases and J by 4 bases, leaving 8 bases between them. Germline lookup yields CDR1 MNHEY and CDR2 SMNVEV (reference sequence). CDR3: CASSLTGVYGYTF. In DNA, the CDR3 is TGTGCCAGCAGTTTAACGGGGGTCTATGGCTACACCTTC.

This chain uses TRBV4-2 with TRBJ2-2; 11 bases line up with TRBD2. From germline, CDR1 is LGHNA and CDR2 YNFKEQ. CDR3 size: 15 residues. V lost 3 bases to trimming and J lost 9 bases; unmatched junction nucleotides: 6. The CDR3 is CASSQETSGIWELFF. The CDR3, as DNA: TGTGCCAGCAGCCAGGAGACTAGCGGGATCTGGGAGCTGTTTTTT.

V gene TRBV6-1 combines with J gene TRBJ1-5, with D unclear. This CDR3 spans 14 amino acids. Germline V gives CDR1 MNHNS, CDR2 SASEGT. V lost 10 bases, J lost 6 bases, and 19 bases lay in between. DNA for the CDR3: TGTGCCATCAAATACCCCCCCCCAGGTCAGCCCCAGCATTTT. Amino acid sequence: CAIKYPPPGQPQHF.

Note on this clone: The limits of the CDR3 on the DNA are not certain, so only TCRdb's listed CDR3 is given. The rearrangement uses TRBV6-4 and TRBJ1-1. Looked up from germline, CDR1 is MRHNA and CDR2 is SNTAGT. The CDR3 has 15 residues if both end residues are counted. The CDR3 loop is CASSVPPPMGTEAFF.

This chain joins TRBV6-5 and TRBJ2-5; 9 positions match TRBD1. The germline gives CDR1 MNHEY, CDR2 SVGAGI. The CDR3 spans 15 residues. V shed 8 bases and J 3 bases; nucleotides not matched to a gene: 10. This CDR3 reads CASSGQGKAKETQYF. In DNA form, the CDR3 reads TGTGCCAGCTCGGGACAGGGAAAGGCTAAAGAGACCCAGTACTTC.

The rearrangement uses TRBV7-9 and TRBJ1-4, with D possibly TRBD1 on 5 matching bases. This CDR3 region has 16 residues. V was trimmed by 2 bases and J by 4 bases, leaving 14 bases between them. Germline lookup yields CDR1 SEHNR and CDR2 FQNEAQ (reference sequence). CDR3 DNA sequence: TGTGCCAGCAGCTTATTTATGGGACCCAGTAATGAAAAACTGTTTTTT. Its translation is CASSLFMGPSNEKLFF.

The rearrangement uses TRBV2 and TRBJ1-4; 12 bases fit TRBD1. V was pared by 4 bases and J by 5 bases, with 14 bases of the junction left unmatched. This CDR3 comprises 19 residues. Germline-derived CDR1 and CDR2 are SNHLY and FYNNEI. The CDR3 region has the DNA TGTGCCAGCAGTGTCTTTGGGACAGGGGGCGGCGGGGTCAATGAAAAACTGTTTTTT. It yields the protein CASSVFGTGGGGVNEKLFF.

This chain links TRBV11-2 with TRBJ2-7, with 8 bases fitting TRBD2. Germline CDR1 and CDR2: SGHAT and FQNNGV. The CDR3 consists of 17 residues. J was trimmed by 4 bases and V by 1 base; bases with no gene match: 12. Here the CDR3 DNA reads TGTGCCAGCAGCTTAGGGCCGTTAGCGGGATCTTATTACGAGCAGTACTTC. It specifies CASSLGPLAGSYYEQYF.

This clone was observed once. The chain is built from TRBV9 and TRBJ2-6, with 10 bases fitting TRBD1. Trimming cost V 2 bases and J 0 bases; bases outside gene matches: 8. The CDR3 has 19 amino acids. Germline V CDR1 and CDR2: SGDLS, YYNGEE. CDR3 nucleotide sequence: TGTGCCAGCAGCGTCTCCCGGGACAGGGGCTTCTCTGGGGCCAACGTCCTGACTTTC. Amino acids: CASSVSRDRGFSGANVLTF.

The V call is TRBV19, the J call TRBJ2-7; perhaps TRBD1 as D (7 bases). Germline-derived CDR1 and CDR2 are LNHDA and SQIVND (reference sequence). The germline V and J ends were trimmed by 5 bases and 3 bases, with 14 bases remaining between them. This CDR3 has 14 residues. The CDR3 bases are TGTGCCAGTAGTGCGGGGACAGCGTACTACGAGCAGTACTTC. Its protein is CASSAGTAYYEQYF.

The genes are TRBV7-3 and TRBJ2-3, with D uncertain. The V end was cut by 4 bases, the J end by 5 bases, with 10 bases between. This CDR3 contains 13 residues. Germline CDR1 reads SGHTA; CDR2 reads FQGTGA. The CDR3 DNA sequence: TGTGCCAGCAGCTCCGGCCCCCGAGATACGCAGTATTTT. Its protein is CASSSGPRDTQYF.

This chain connects TRBV27 to TRBJ2-7; D gene ambiguous. Germline V gene data show CDR1 as MNHEY and CDR2 as SMNVEV (reference sequence). Trimming cost V 4 bases and J 4 bases, with 11 bases left between them. This CDR3 has 13 amino acids. CDR3 DNA: TGTGCCAGCAGTTCTCATAACTTATACGAGCAGTACTTC. It specifies CASSSHNLYEQYF.

The J gene is TRBJ2-7, the V gene TRBV5-1; 7 bases fit TRBD2. The trim removed 0 bases at V and 5 bases at J, leaving 5 bases unmatched. This CDR3 region has 14 residues. CDR1 SGHRS and CDR2 YFSETQ come from the germline V gene. This chain's CDR3 is CASSLVGGLDEQYF. The CDR3 coding sequence is TGCGCCAGCAGCTTGGTCGGGGGGTTGGACGAGCAGTACTTC.

The V gene is TRBV29-1, the J gene TRBJ2-2; 8 bases fit TRBD1. The J segment lost 5 bases and the V segment lost 5 bases, leaving 7 bases of the junction unmatched. The germline CDR1 and CDR2 sequences are SQVTM and ANQGSEA. CDR3 length: 14 amino acids. This CDR3 is CSVFRTGWTGELFF. In nucleotides, the CDR3 is TGCAGCGTTTTTCGGACAGGGTGGACCGGGGAGCTGTTTTTT.

The V and J genes are TRBV9 and TRBJ2-1; the match to TRBD2 covers 7 bases. CDR3 length: 15 residues. Germline V gene data show CDR1 as SGDLS and CDR2 as YYNGEE. V was pared by 1 base and J by 7 bases, with 8 bases of the junction left unmatched. The CDR3 here is CASSVWGGPTNEQFF. CDR3 coding DNA: TGTGCCAGCAGCGTATGGGGAGGGCCGACGAATGAGCAGTTCTTC.

The chain carries TRBV13 and TRBJ2-3; D call uncertain. Between the trimmed V and J ends, which lost 4 bases and 2 bases, there was a span of 16 bases. CDR3 length: 16 amino acids. The germline gives CDR1 PRHDT, CDR2 FYEKMQ (reference sequence). In nucleotides, the CDR3 is TGTGCCAGCAGCTACTGGACCACCCTTTCCACAGATACGCAGTATTTT. It encodes CASSYWTTLSTDTQYF.

The chain recombines TRBV6-6 with TRBJ1-2; D not certain. V lost 2 bases and J lost 4, with 11 bases in between. Germline CDR1 reads MNHNY; CDR2 reads SVGAGI (reference sequence). This CDR3 region has 14 residues. CDR3 sequence reads: CASSYVSALYGYTF. DNA of the CDR3: TGTGCCAGCAGTTACGTCAGTGCTCTCTATGGCTACACCTTC.

The CDR3, as DNA: TGTGCCAGTAGTCCCCCGGGTTGGGGGCAGTTCTTC. It translates to CASSPPGWGQFF. V gene TRBV19 combines with J gene TRBJ2-1; no clear D gene. Germline CDR1 and CDR2: LNHDA and SQIVND (reference sequence). The CDR3 has 12 residues. Deletions cut 5 bases from V and 12 bases from J, with 14 bases between.

This chain joins TRBV7-8 and TRBJ2-5, with a tentative D call TRBD1 (5 bases). CDR1 is SGHVS and CDR2 is FQNEAQ in the germline V gene. This CDR3 is 13 amino acids long. Trimming took off 1 base at V and 5 bases at J, with 8 bases between the two ends. DNA for the CDR3: TGTGCCAGCAGCTTAGGGGCAGGGGAGACCCAGTACTTC. This encodes CASSLGAGETQYF.

This chain connects TRBV27 to TRBJ2-7; D not certain. This CDR3 is built from 14 residues. Germline CDR1 MNHEY, CDR2 SMNVEV (reference sequence). The V gene lost 3 bases and the J gene lost 2 bases, with 11 bases spanning the gap. The CDR3 DNA is TGTGCCAGCAGTTTCCTCTCCACCACCTACGAGCAGTACTTC. It is translated as CASSFLSTTYEQYF.